One sample yielded the 13 T cell receptor beta chains listed below, sequenced in a study of blood T cell repertoires in COVID-19. Data came from immunoSEQ multiplex PCR; TCRdb stores just in-frame clones and leaves some out. This sample yields fewer than 95,000 clones, of which roughly 70% are seen a single time; roughly an eighth belongs to the top ten. Sequencing was done on a sample of peripheral blood. The receptors originated from a woman of 80 years or more with acute or convalescent COVID-19.

The CDR3: CASSPHRQGEDTQYF. The CDR3 nucleotides read TGTGCCAGCAGTCCTCACCGACAGGGGGAAGATACGCAGTATTTT. V and J are TRBV7-9 and TRBJ2-3; TRBD1 matches 9 bases. This CDR3 contains 15 residues. CDR1 is SEHNR, CDR2 FQNEAQ, per germline (reference sequence). J lost 5 bases, V lost 6 bases, and 9 bases had no gene match.

The rearrangement uses TRBV18 and TRBJ1-2; 7 nucleotides match TRBD1. The trim removed 0 bases at V and 1 base at J, leaving 8 bases unmatched. The CDR3 is 17 residues long. In germline, CDR1 is KGHSH, CDR2 LQKENI. The CDR3 spells CASSPPRDSIDNYGYTF. CDR3 in DNA: TGTGCCAGCTCACCACCGAGGGACAGTATCGATAACTATGGCTACACCTTC.

The chain links TRBV7-6 to TRBJ2-6; 8 bases fit TRBD1. V shed 1 base and J 1 base; nucleotides not matched to a gene: 6. This CDR3 comprises 18 residues. CDR1 SGHVS and CDR2 FNYEAQ come from the germline V gene. The CDR3 is CASSLGMNRGSGANVLTF. The CDR3 DNA sequence: TGTGCCAGCAGCTTAGGAATGAACAGGGGGTCTGGGGCCAACGTCCTGACTTTC.

This sequence joins TRBV4-2 and TRBJ2-5; tentative D call: TRBD2 (6 bases). Trimming took off 4 bases at V and 1 base at J, with 16 bases between the two ends. In germline, CDR1 is LGHNA, CDR2 YNFKEQ. The CDR3 has 16 residues. The CDR3 sequence: CASSLSGGVGQETQYF. DNA of the CDR3: TGTGCCAGCAGCCTCTCCGGCGGGGTGGGCCAAGAGACCCAGTACTTC.

J is TRBJ1-1 and V is TRBV5-1, with D possibly being TRBD1 (5 bases). The CDR3 consists of 14 residues. V gave up 0 bases and J gave up 4 bases, with 10 bases separating them. The germline CDR1 and CDR2 sequences are SGHRS and YFSETQ. CDR3 nucleotides: TGCGCCAGCAGCTTGGCCCGGGACTCCACTGAAGCTTTCTTT. This encodes CASSLARDSTEAFF.

The chain joins TRBV18 to TRBJ1-1, with TRBD1 as a possible D gene (6 bases). V was clipped by 4 bases and J by 2 bases, with 8 bases between them. CDR3 length: 13 amino acids. Germline assignment: CDR1 KGHSH and CDR2 LQKENI. CDR3 residues: CASSRGGNTEAFF. The CDR3 DNA reads as TGTGCCAGCTCACGAGGGGGAAACACTGAAGCTTTCTTT.

This chain links TRBV7-3 with TRBJ1-1; a possible D gene is TRBD1 (5 bases). With 2 bases removed from V and 4 bases from J, the gap between germline ends came to 11 bases. Per the germline V gene, CDR1 is SGHTA and CDR2 is FQGTGA. This CDR3 contains 14 residues. The CDR3 sequence is CASSLQGWGTEAFF. DNA of the CDR3: TGTGCCAGCAGCTTACAGGGTTGGGGCACTGAAGCTTTCTTT.

This chain joins TRBV9 and TRBJ2-3; 9 nucleotides agree with TRBD2. V trimming: 1 base; J trimming: 3 bases; junction bases outside the gene matches: 12. There are 18 residues in the CDR3. CDR1 SGDLS and CDR2 YYNGEE come from the germline V gene. The CDR3 loop reads CASSVRSGGTPGTDTQYF. The DNA of the CDR3 is TGTGCCAGCAGCGTAAGGAGCGGGGGGACGCCTGGTACAGATACGCAGTATTTT.

The chain combines TRBV18 with TRBJ1-2; no reliable D call. Germline V CDR1 and CDR2: KGHSH, LQKENI. Trimming stripped 3 bases from V and 3 bases from J, with 14 bases between. The CDR3 sequence is 15 residues long. The CDR3 sequence is CASSPSSDGDYGYTF. The CDR3 nucleotides are TGTGCCAGCTCACCCTCATCTGACGGGGACTATGGCTACACCTTC.

V usage is TRBV13 and J usage is TRBJ2-1, with D hard to call. This CDR3 is 16 amino acids long. Trimming took off 0 bases at V and 1 base at J, with 10 bases between the two ends. CDR1 is PRHDT, CDR2 FYEKMQ, per germline (reference sequence). CDR3 nucleotides: TGTGCCAGCAGCTTAGGGGCAGGTATGTCCTACAATGAGCAGTTCTTC. It translates to CASSLGAGMSYNEQFF.

The rearrangement links TRBV6-5 to TRBJ1-4; D perhaps matches TRBD1 (5 bases). This CDR3 spans 15 amino acids. Germline V gene lookup returns CDR1 MNHEY and CDR2 SVGAGI. V dropped 6 bases and J dropped 3 bases, with 14 bases sitting between them. The CDR3 region is CASSPTGGPNEKLFF. CDR3 DNA sequence: TGTGCCAGCAGCCCCACGGGGGGACCTAATGAAAAACTGTTTTTT.

This chain uses TRBV18 with TRBJ1-4; 9 bases match TRBD1. Per the germline V gene, CDR1 is KGHSH and CDR2 is LQKENI. The CDR3 runs to 15 residues. Trimming removed 3 bases from V and 8 bases from J; junction bases left unmatched: 7. The CDR3 protein is CASSPRMTGGEKLFF. The CDR3 DNA follows: TGTGCCAGCTCACCTCGGATGACAGGGGGGGAAAAACTGTTTTTT.

This clone was seen just once. The rearrangement uses TRBV7-2 and TRBJ2-3, with a weak D call TRBD2 (6 bases). Trimming stripped 8 bases from V and 6 bases from J, with 12 bases between. The CDR3 length is 12 residues. Germline lookup yields CDR1 SGHTA and CDR2 FQGNSA. CDR3 DNA: TGTGCCAGCGGCGAGCGGGCCGATACGCAGTATTTT. As protein: CASGERADTQYF. The full variable domain, with the rest looked up from reference TRBV7-2 and TRBJ2-3, is GAGVSQSPSNKVTEKGKDVELRCDPISGHTALYWYRQSLGQGLEFLIYFQGNSAPDKSGLPSDRFSAERTGGSVSTLTIQRTQQEDSAVYLCASGERADTQYFGPGTRLTVL.